The 13 T cell receptor beta chains reported below all come from one sample, sequenced in a study of T cell responses to AZD1222 COVID-19 vaccine. The protocol was immunoSEQ multiplex PCR, while the TCRdb copy is restricted to in-frame clones and leaves out a portion. The top ten clones hold about 3.9% of a sample with around 200,000 clones, about 92% of them seen once. Sequencing used peripheral blood, obtained on day 0 of AZD1222 vaccination. The origin of the receptors is an adult in good health.

The chain uses TRBV11-2 and TRBJ2-4; maybe TRBD2 (6 bases). V was pared by 3 bases and J by 5 bases, with 17 bases between. This CDR3 contains 16 residues. Germline-derived CDR1 and CDR2 are SGHAT and FQNNGV. Here the CDR3 DNA reads TGTGCCAGCAGCTTTGCCTCGTCCGGGGGACAAAACATTCAGTACTTC. Translation gives CASSFASSGGQNIQYF.

The V and J genes are TRBV6-1 and TRBJ1-5; perhaps TRBD1 as D (6 bases). This CDR3 has 15 residues. The germline gives CDR1 MNHNS, CDR2 SASEGT. The ends were cut back, 1 base at V and 3 bases at J, with 10 bases in the middle. The CDR3 nucleotides are TGTGCCAGCAGTGAAGTAGGGGGGATCAATCAGCCCCAGCATTTT. Its protein is CASSEVGGINQPQHF.

This clone was observed a handful of times. The chain uses TRBV6-5 and TRBJ1-6; no reliable D call. The V end lost 5 bases, the J end lost 7 bases, and 6 bases lay between the germline ends. This CDR3 region has 12 residues. The germline CDR1 and CDR2 sequences are MNHEY and SVGAGI. In DNA form, the CDR3 reads TGTGCCAGCAGTACCTCAAATTCACCCCTCCACTTT. This gives the protein CASSTSNSPLHF.

V is TRBV4-2 and J is TRBJ1-5; the D is unclear. V lost 4 bases to trimming and J lost 3 bases, with 13 bases between them. Germline CDR1 LGHNA, CDR2 YNFKEQ. The CDR3 runs 15 residues. DNA of the CDR3: TGTGCCAGCAGCCCGACACTGATAACCAATCAGCCCCAGCATTTT. Translated, it gives CASSPTLITNQPQHF.

This sequence joins TRBV10-2 and TRBJ2-1, with D tentatively TRBD1 or TRBD2 (5 bases each). Germline V lookup: CDR1 WSHSY, CDR2 SAAADI. This CDR3 has 14 amino acids. Trimming stripped 7 bases from V and 4 bases from J, with 14 bases between. The CDR3 spells CASTPGTDYNEQFF. In DNA, the CDR3 is TGCGCCAGCACCCCCGGGACGGATTACAATGAGCAGTTCTTC.

V is TRBV3-1 (or the pseudogene TRBV3-2) and J is TRBJ2-1, with D perhaps matching TRBD2 (5 bases). This CDR3 comprises 13 residues. Looked up from germline, CDR1 is LGHDT and CDR2 is YNNKEL (reference sequence). The V end was cut by 4 bases, the J end by 9 bases, with 13 bases between. Here the CDR3 reads CASSLGLLSEQFF. CDR3 sequence (DNA): TGTGCCAGCAGCCTCGGACTCCTCAGTGAGCAGTTCTTC.

This chain uses TRBV6-5 with TRBJ2-2, with D perhaps matching TRBD1 (6 bases). Germline-derived CDR1 and CDR2 are MNHEY and SVGAGI. The CDR3 runs to 13 residues. V was clipped by 8 bases and J by 7 bases, with 14 bases between them. The CDR3 reads CASLRGSGGELFF. CDR3 DNA sequence: TGTGCCAGCCTGAGGGGGTCCGGCGGGGAGCTGTTTTTT.

The chain employs TRBV19 and TRBJ2-1; 10 bases fit TRBD2. The CDR3 consists of 15 residues. Trimming took 4 bases from V and 9 from J; bases not matched to a gene: 9. Per germline, CDR1 LNHDA and CDR2 SQIVND (reference sequence). In nucleotides, the CDR3 is TGTGCCAGTAGTAGGTTAAGCGGGGGGGCCCTTGAGCAGTTCTTC. It is translated as CASSRLSGGALEQFF.

The gene calls are TRBV5-4 and TRBJ2-7; D tentatively fits TRBD1 or TRBD2 (5 bases each). Trimming left V 4 bases short and J 0 bases short, with 14 bases between. This CDR3 contains 15 residues. The V gene's germline CDR1 is SGHNT and CDR2 YYREEE (reference sequence). The DNA for the CDR3 is TGTGCCAGCAGCCACCGGGACCGTCCCTCCTACGAGCAGTACTTC. Encoded protein: CASSHRDRPSYEQYF.

The sample holds one count of this clone. The rearrangement links TRBV4-1 to TRBJ1-5, with 8 nucleotides matching TRBD1. V shed 0 bases, J shed 4 bases, and the junction held 2 bases outside the gene matches. The length of the CDR3 is 15 residues. Germline CDR1 reads MGHRA; CDR2 reads YSYEKL. The CDR3 sequence is CASSQEWTGNQPQHF. The CDR3 region has the DNA TGCGCCAGCAGCCAAGAATGGACAGGGAATCAGCCCCAGCATTTT.

V and J are TRBV20-1 and TRBJ2-7; TRBD2 matches at 8 bases. Germline loops: CDR1 DFQATT, CDR2 SNEGSKA (reference sequence). This CDR3 has 15 amino acids. The V gene end was trimmed by 3 bases and the J gene end by 0 bases; junction bases not matched to a gene: 7. This chain's CDR3 is CSASDAGGSSYEQYF. CDR3 sequence (DNA): TGCAGTGCTAGTGACGCGGGAGGCAGCTCCTACGAGCAGTACTTC.

J is TRBJ2-1 and V is TRBV5-1, with D perhaps matching TRBD2 (6 bases). The germline CDR1 and CDR2 sequences are SGHRS and YFSETQ. Trimming stripped 4 bases from V and 8 bases from J, with 16 bases between. The length of the CDR3 is 14 residues. The CDR3: CASSGGTEGHEQFF. CDR3 coding DNA: TGCGCCAGCAGCGGGGGGACTGAGGGACATGAGCAGTTCTTC.

This clone was seen a few times. The rearrangement uses TRBV19 and TRBJ1-5; 8 nucleotides line up with TRBD1. This CDR3 is built from 15 residues. The germline gives CDR1 LNHDA, CDR2 SQIVND (reference sequence). The V gene end was trimmed by 3 bases and the J gene end by 5 bases; junction bases not matched to a gene: 6. CDR3 nucleotide sequence: TGTGCCAGTAGTATTCGCTCAGGGGGCGATCAGCCCCAGCATTTT. Translation gives CASSIRSGGDQPQHF.